This TCR beta chain originates from a study of cytomegalovirus exposure and HLA in healthy donors. Across the whole study: Unique TCRs from HLA-typed donors, around 93 million of them, were held in an early data release.

Per the germline V gene, CDR1 is SNHLY and CDR2 is FYNNEI. CDR3 length equals 13 residues. The J segment lost 10 bases and the V segment lost 8 bases, leaving 10 bases of the junction unmatched. Notes on this clone: Its specificity is unknown.

The study, taken as a whole, reports: A later analysis reported that several of the most significant clusters appeared to be linked to common viral pathogens, among them Epstein-Barr virus. Equally common other TCR beta chains were less clonally expanded than HLA-associated ones, a later analysis found.

The PCR used 60 Vbeta and 13 Jbeta primers. Using immunoSEQ multiplex PCR, the repertoire was profiled, and TCRdb retains in-frame clones only, with some absent. The sample consists of about 130,000 clones, roughly 81% of them appearing once. This TCR was recovered from a woman in her thirties in good health and CMV-seronegative. The source material was PBMCs. The chain carries TRBV2 and TRBJ1-2; the match to TRBD1 covers 10 bases. The CDR3: CASGYPGTGDYTF. CDR3 coding DNA: TGTGCCAGCGGGTATCCCGGGACAGGGGACTACACCTTC.